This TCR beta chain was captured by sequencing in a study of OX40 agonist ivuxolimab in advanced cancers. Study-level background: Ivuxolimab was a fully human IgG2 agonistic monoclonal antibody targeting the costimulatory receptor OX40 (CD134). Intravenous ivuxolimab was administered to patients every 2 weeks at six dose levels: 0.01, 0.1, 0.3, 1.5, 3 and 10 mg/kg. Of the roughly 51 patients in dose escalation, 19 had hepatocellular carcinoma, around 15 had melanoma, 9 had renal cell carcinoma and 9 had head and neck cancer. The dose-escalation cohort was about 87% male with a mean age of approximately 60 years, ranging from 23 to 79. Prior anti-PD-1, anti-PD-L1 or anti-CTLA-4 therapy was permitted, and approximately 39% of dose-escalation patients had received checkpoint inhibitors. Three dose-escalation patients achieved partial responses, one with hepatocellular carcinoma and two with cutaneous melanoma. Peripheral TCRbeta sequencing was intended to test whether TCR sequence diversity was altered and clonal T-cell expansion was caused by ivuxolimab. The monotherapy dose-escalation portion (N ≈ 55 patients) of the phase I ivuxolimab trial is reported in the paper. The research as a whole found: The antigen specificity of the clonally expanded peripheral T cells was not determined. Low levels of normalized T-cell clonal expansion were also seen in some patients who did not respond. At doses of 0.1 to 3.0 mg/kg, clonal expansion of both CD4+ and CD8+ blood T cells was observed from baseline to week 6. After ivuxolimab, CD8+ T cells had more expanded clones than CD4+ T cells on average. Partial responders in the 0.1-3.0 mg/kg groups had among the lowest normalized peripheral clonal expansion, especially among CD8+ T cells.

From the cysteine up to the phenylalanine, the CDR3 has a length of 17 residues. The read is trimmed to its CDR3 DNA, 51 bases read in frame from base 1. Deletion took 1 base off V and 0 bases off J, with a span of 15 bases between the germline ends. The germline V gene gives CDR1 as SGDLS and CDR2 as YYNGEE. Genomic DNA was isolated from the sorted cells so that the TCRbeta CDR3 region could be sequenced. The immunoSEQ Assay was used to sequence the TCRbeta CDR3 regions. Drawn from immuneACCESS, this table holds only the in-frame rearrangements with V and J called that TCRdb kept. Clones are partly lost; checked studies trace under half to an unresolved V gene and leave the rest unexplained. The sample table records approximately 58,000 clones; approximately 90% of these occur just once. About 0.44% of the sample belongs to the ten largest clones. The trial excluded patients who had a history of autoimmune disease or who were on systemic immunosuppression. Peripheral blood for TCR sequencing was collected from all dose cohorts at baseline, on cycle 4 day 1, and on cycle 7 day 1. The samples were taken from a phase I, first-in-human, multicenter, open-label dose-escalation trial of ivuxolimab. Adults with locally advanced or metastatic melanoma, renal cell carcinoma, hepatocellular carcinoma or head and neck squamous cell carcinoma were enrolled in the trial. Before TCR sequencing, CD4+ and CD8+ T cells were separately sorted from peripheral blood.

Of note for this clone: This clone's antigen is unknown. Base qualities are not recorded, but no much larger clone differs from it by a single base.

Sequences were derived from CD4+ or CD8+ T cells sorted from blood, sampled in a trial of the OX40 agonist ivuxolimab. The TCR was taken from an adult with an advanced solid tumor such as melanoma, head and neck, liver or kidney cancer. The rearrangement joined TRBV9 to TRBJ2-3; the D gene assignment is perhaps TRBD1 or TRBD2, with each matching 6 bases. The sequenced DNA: TGTGCCAGCAGCGTAAGCGTAGGGGGGACTAGCACAGATACGCAGTATTTT. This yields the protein CASSVSVGGTSTDTQYF.